Listed below are T cell receptor beta chains from one sample, sequenced in a study of OX40 agonist ivuxolimab in advanced cancers. The protocol was immunoSEQ multiplex PCR, while the TCRdb copy is restricted to in-frame clones and leaves out a portion. The top ten clones hold around 2% of a sample with 65,000 to 70,000 clones, around four fifths of them seen once. The sample consisted of CD4+ or CD8+ T cells sorted from blood, taken in a trial of the OX40 agonist ivuxolimab. All receptors come from an adult with an advanced solid tumor such as melanoma, head and neck, liver or kidney cancer. CDR3s include the opening cysteine and the closing phenylalanine or tryptophan. The order of the fields is V gene, D gene, clone size, J gene, CDR3 protein, CDR3 DNA. The D gene is left open where the match is weak. Clone size appears in some rows only: once, few, many, or a class for an expanded clone.

>TRBV28|.|.|TRBJ2-7
CASRGRRYEQYF
TGTGCCAGCAGGGGTAGGCGCTACGAGCAGTACTTC
>TRBV6-1|.|.|TRBJ1-5
CASSLSPTGNQPQHF
TGTGCCAGCAGCCTCTCCCCGACAGGCAATCAGCCCCAGCATTTT
>TRBV7-2|.|.|TRBJ2-4
CASSQEAVAKNIQYF
TGTGCCAGCAGCCAAGAGGCAGTAGCCAAAAACATTCAGTACTTC
>TRBV30|.|.|TRBJ1-5
CAWSTTGSPNQPQHF
TGTGCCTGGAGTACCACGGGGTCCCCCAATCAGCCCCAGCATTTT
>TRBV19|.|once|TRBJ1-1
CASKQESGTEAFF
TGTGCCAGTAAACAGGAATCGGGCACTGAAGCTTTCTTT
>TRBV5-5|.|.|TRBJ2-5
CASRRDGETQYF
TGTGCCAGCAGGAGGGACGGGGAGACCCAGTACTTC
>TRBV5-8|.|.|TRBJ2-3
CASSSTRSTDTQYF
TGTGCCAGCAGCTCCACACGGAGCACAGATACGCAGTATTTT
>TRBV5-1|.|.|TRBJ2-1
CASSLEGQHSYNEQFF
TGCGCCAGCAGCTTGGAGGGACAACATTCCTACAATGAGCAGTTCTTC
>TRBV10-3|TRBD2|.|TRBJ2-3
CAISDDGTSDGTDTQYF
TGTGCCATCAGTGATGACGGGACTAGCGATGGAACAGATACGCAGTATTTT
>TRBV9|TRBD2|few|TRBJ2-7
CASSVGGLAAGYEQYF
TGTGCCAGCAGCGTAGGGGGACTAGCGGCTGGTTACGAGCAGTACTTC
>TRBV5-1|TRBD2|once|TRBJ2-2
CASSLGPWLAEANTGELFF
TGCGCCAGCAGCTTAGGTCCGTGGCTAGCGGAGGCGAACACCGGGGAGCTGTTTTTT
>TRBV18|TRBD1|.|TRBJ1-3
CASSPGQGSGNTIYF
TGTGCCAGCTCGCCGGGACAGGGTTCTGGAAACACCATATATTTT